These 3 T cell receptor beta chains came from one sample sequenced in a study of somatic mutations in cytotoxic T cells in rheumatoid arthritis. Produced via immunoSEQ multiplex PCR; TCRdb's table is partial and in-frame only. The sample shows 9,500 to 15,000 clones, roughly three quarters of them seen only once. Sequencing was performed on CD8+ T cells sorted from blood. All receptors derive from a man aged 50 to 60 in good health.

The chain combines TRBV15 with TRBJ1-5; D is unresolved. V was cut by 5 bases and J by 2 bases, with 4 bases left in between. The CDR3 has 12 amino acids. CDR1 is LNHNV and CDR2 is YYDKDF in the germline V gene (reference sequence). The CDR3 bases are TGTGCCACCAGCCTAGGCAATCAGCCCCAGCATTTT. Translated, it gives CATSLGNQPQHF.

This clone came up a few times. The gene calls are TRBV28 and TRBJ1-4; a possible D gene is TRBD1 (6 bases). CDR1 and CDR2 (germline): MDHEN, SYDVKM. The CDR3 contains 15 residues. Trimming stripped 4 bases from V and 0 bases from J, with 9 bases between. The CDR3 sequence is CASSSDRATNEKLFF. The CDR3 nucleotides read TGTGCCAGCAGTTCGGACAGAGCAACTAATGAAAAACTGTTTTTT. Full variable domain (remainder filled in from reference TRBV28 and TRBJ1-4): DVKVTQSSRYLVKRTGEKVFLECVQDMDHENMFWYRQDPGLGLRLIYFSYDVKMKEKGDIPEGYSVSREKKERFSLILESASTNQTSMYLCASSSDRATNEKLFFGSGTQLSVL.

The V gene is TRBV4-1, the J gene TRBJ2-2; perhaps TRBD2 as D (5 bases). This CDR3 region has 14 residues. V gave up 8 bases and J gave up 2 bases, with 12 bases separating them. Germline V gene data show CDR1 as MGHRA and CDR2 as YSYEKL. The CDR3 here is CASRREPNTGELFF. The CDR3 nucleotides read TGCGCCAGCCGTCGGGAACCCAACACCGGGGAGCTGTTTTTT.